Detailed here is one TCR beta chain. Which antigen it targets is not known. Qualities for individual bases were not recorded, and no much larger clone is one base off. The germline V gene yields SGHTA for CDR1 and FQGNSA for CDR2. Reading from cysteine to phenylalanine, the CDR3 counts 16 amino acids. The entry retains the CDR3 DNA only, 48 bases that are in frame from base 1. V is clipped by 5 bases and J by 0 bases, and the sequence between their germline boundaries is 14 bases long. To sequence the TCRbeta CDR3 region, genomic DNA was isolated from the sorted cells. The immunoSEQ Assay was used for sequencing of TCRbeta CDR3 regions. The table was pulled from immuneACCESS by TCRdb, which kept in-frame rearrangements only. Such tables lose some clones; where checked, under half of the loss comes from unresolved V genes, and the rest has no known cause. The sample table contains about 75,000 clones; only one count was recorded for approximately 90% of them. About 8.6% of the sample goes to the ten largest clones.

These data are taken from a study of OX40 agonist ivuxolimab in advanced cancers. Describing the broader study: Ivuxolimab was an agonistic, fully human IgG2 monoclonal antibody directed against OX40 (CD134), a costimulatory receptor. Of the roughly 54 dose-escalation patients, hepatocellular carcinoma was present in around 19, melanoma in around 15, renal cell carcinoma in 9 and head and neck cancer in 9. The point of sequencing TCRbeta in the periphery was to test whether ivuxolimab changed TCR sequence diversity and drove clonal T-cell expansion. Partial responses were achieved by three dose-escalation patients, of whom one had hepatocellular carcinoma and two had cutaneous melanoma. The paper covers the monotherapy dose-escalation part of the phase I ivuxolimab trial, which included N of about 50 patients. Patients were allowed to have had prior anti-PD-1, anti-PD-L1 or anti-CTLA-4 therapy, and approximately 40% of the dose-escalation patients had been treated with checkpoint inhibitors. In the dose-escalation cohort, approximately 82% of patients were male, and the mean age was roughly 60 years, with a range of roughly 23 to 85. Intravenous ivuxolimab was administered to patients every 2 weeks at six dose levels: 0.01, 0.1, 0.3, 1.5, 3 and 10 mg/kg.

Patients with autoimmune disease history or receiving systemic immunosuppression were excluded from the trial. In every dose cohort, peripheral blood was drawn for TCR sequencing at baseline, cycle 4 day 1, and cycle 7 day 1. Samples were obtained from an open-label, multicenter, first-in-human phase I dose-escalation trial of ivuxolimab. Adults with locally advanced or metastatic melanoma, renal cell carcinoma, hepatocellular carcinoma or head and neck squamous cell carcinoma were enrolled in the trial. Before TCR sequencing, CD4+ T cells and CD8+ T cells were sorted from peripheral blood as separate populations. The research as a whole found: Low levels of normalized T-cell clonal expansion were also seen in some nonresponding patients. Which antigens the clonally expanded peripheral T cells were specific for was not determined. In the 0.1-3.0 mg/kg groups, partial responders had among the lowest normalized peripheral clonal expansion, particularly in CD8+ T cells. On average, CD8+ T cells showed more expanded clones than CD4+ T cells after ivuxolimab. At doses of 0.1 to 3.0 mg/kg, clonal expansion of both CD4+ and CD8+ blood T cells was observed from baseline to week 6.

The sequence links TRBV7-2 to TRBJ1-3; the D gene is possibly TRBD1, with 6 bases matching. Sequencing was performed on CD4+ or CD8+ T cells sorted from blood, taken in a trial of the OX40 agonist ivuxolimab. The sequence was obtained from an adult with an advanced solid tumor such as melanoma, head and neck, liver or kidney cancer. The encoded CDR3 is CASSVIQGGSGNTIYF. The bases read TGTGCCAGCAGCGTCATACAGGGCGGCTCTGGAAACACCATATATTTT.